This T cell receptor beta chain is drawn from a study of cytomegalovirus exposure and HLA in healthy donors. This clone appeared a few times. What it recognizes is unknown. Primers: 60 Vbeta forward and 13 Jbeta reverse. Clones were sequenced by immunoSEQ multiplex PCR, and TCRdb holds only the in-frame ones, with some missing. The table shows about 120,000 clones, with over 65% occurring only once. Findings and limits, study-wide: The sole available immune exposure information was CMV serostatus. Sequences of the TCR beta chain were said to predict the HLA-A and HLA-B alleles of most subjects accurately.

This CDR3 is built from 13 residues. Germline CDR1 is MGHRA and CDR2 is YSYEKL. Trimming cost V 5 bases and J 4 bases; bases outside gene matches: 5. The chain has TRBV4-1 and TRBJ2-7, with 7 bases identical to TRBD1. The clonotype originates from a woman in her thirties or forties in good health and CMV-seropositive. Sequencing was performed on PBMCs. The CDR3 here is CASSEGQEYEQYF. CDR3 DNA sequence: TGCGCCAGCAGCGAAGGACAGGAATACGAGCAGTACTTC.